The entry that follows covers one T cell receptor beta chain sequence. What it binds is not known. The source of the sample is a study of T cells in Graves' hyperthyroidism and ophthalmopathy. The study's findings and limits: Most thyroid clonotypes with frequency above 0.001 were detected in blood. Ophthalmopathy was predicted by the model a median of approximately 6 months ahead of onset.

Diagnoses were established using clinical symptoms, serum thyroxine and TRAb, thyroid ultrasound and orbital computed tomography. The TCR beta CDR3 regions underwent amplification using RNA transcripts as the source. A first-round RT-PCR of the TCR CDR3 used the HTBI primer set. TCRdb redid the calling of the multiplex PCR reads with MiXCR, one entry per CDR3 protein. The repertoire consists of over 650,000 distinct CDR3 sequences, with approximately 42% occurring once and the leading ten covering about 7.2%. V lost 2 bases and J lost 5; bases outside the gene matches: 6. Germline V CDR1 and CDR2: SGHRS, YFSETQ. CDR3 size: 14 residues.

The sequenced sample consisted of peripheral blood or thyroid tissue (not recorded which). The chain links TRBV5-1 to TRBJ1-1, with TRBD1 matching over 7 bases. This clonotype was sampled from an adult man with Graves' disease, either hyperthyroidism or ophthalmopathy (not recorded which). The CDR3 loop is CASSFTQGTTEAFF. CDR3 DNA: TGCGCCAGCAGCTTCACACAGGGGACGACTGAAGCTTTCTTT.